The 30 T cell receptor beta chains given below trace back to one sample, sequenced in a study of identical twins. In TCRdb, the 5' RACE reads were re-called with MiXCR into one record per CDR3 protein. The sample contains about 690,000 distinct CDR3 sequences, approximately 6.1% of which appear only once. Sequenced sample: naive T cells sorted from blood. These receptors came from a man younger than 35 in good health.

This clonotype was detected ten times or more. The chain combines TRBV12-3 or TRBV12-4 with TRBJ2-3; 8 bases are shared with TRBD2. The CDR3 consists of 16 residues. The V gene end was trimmed by 2 bases and the J gene end by 2 bases; junction bases not matched to a gene: 6. The CDR3 sequence: CASSLRTSGNTDTQYF. The CDR3, as DNA: TGTGCCAGCAGTTTAAGAACTAGCGGAAACACAGATACGCAGTATTTT.

This clonotype was counted at least ten times. This chain joins TRBV7-9 and TRBJ2-2; 7 bases agree with TRBD1. Germline trimming cut 6 bases from V and 3 bases from J; bases unmatched to any gene: 4. Germline V gives CDR1 SEHNR, CDR2 FQNEAQ (reference sequence). This CDR3 contains 14 residues. The CDR3: CASSEGAYTGELFF. The DNA of the CDR3 is TGTGCCAGCAGTGAGGGGGCTTACACCGGGGAGCTGTTTTTT.

The table lists this clonotype with many counts. The chain combines TRBV12-3 or TRBV12-4 with TRBJ2-1; weak D call: TRBD2 (5 bases). Between the trimmed V and J ends, which lost 6 bases and 8 bases, there was a span of 14 bases. The CDR3 has 13 residues. DNA for the CDR3: TGTGCCAGCAGCCCCGGACTTGCCTATGAGCAGTTCTTC. Translation gives CASSPGLAYEQFF.

This clonotype has a handful of counts. The gene calls are TRBV6-2 or TRBV6-3 and TRBJ1-1, with D tentatively TRBD1 (5 bases). V shed 7 bases and J shed 1 base, with 19 bases lying between them. Germline V gene lookup returns CDR1 MNHEY and CDR2 SVGEGT. This CDR3 has 16 residues. This CDR3 reads CASTMRQPWANTEAFF. The DNA of the CDR3 is TGTGCCAGCACCATGCGACAGCCTTGGGCGAACACTGAAGCTTTCTTT.

This clonotype was seen more than once but under ten times. The V call is TRBV11-2, the J call TRBJ2-3, with a possible D match to TRBD1 (5 bases). The CDR3 is made up of 16 amino acids. Germline CDR1 SGHAT, CDR2 FQNNGV. V shed 0 bases and J shed 0 bases, with 10 bases lying between them. CDR3 in amino acids: CASSLEIGASTDTQYF. The CDR3 nucleotides are TGTGCCAGCAGCTTAGAAATTGGGGCTAGCACAGATACGCAGTATTTT.

This clonotype was detected many times. This chain links TRBV29-1 with TRBJ2-7; TRBD2 matches at 10 bases. CDR1 is SQVTM and CDR2 is ANQGSEA in the germline V gene. This CDR3 is 15 amino acids long. V was pared by 2 bases and J by 2 bases, with 6 bases of the junction left unmatched. CDR3 sequence reads: CSVESLAGLPYEQYF. The CDR3 coding sequence is TGCAGCGTTGAATCACTAGCGGGATTACCCTACGAGCAGTACTTC.

This clonotype has a handful of counts. The rearrangement links TRBV7-9 to TRBJ1-1; the D is unclear. Germline V gene lookup returns CDR1 SEHNR and CDR2 FQNEAQ (reference sequence). This CDR3 spans 12 amino acids. Trimming removed 0 bases from V and 10 bases from J, with 9 bases in between. CDR3 loop: CASSLADTAAFF. The DNA of the CDR3 is TGTGCCAGCAGCTTAGCGGATACGGCAGCTTTCTTT.

This clonotype came up many times. The rearrangement uses TRBV6-6 and TRBJ2-3; maybe TRBD2 (6 bases). CDR1 and CDR2 (germline): MNHNY, SVGAGI (reference sequence). This CDR3 region has 13 residues. V was trimmed by 4 bases and J by 8 bases, leaving 13 bases between them. CDR3 in amino acids: CASSLQGGVTQYF. CDR3 DNA: TGTGCCAGCAGTTTGCAGGGCGGGGTTACGCAGTATTTT.

The sample holds a few counts of this clonotype. The chain couples TRBV12-5 to TRBJ1-1, with a possible D match to TRBD1 (6 bases). V was clipped by 6 bases and J by 3 bases, with 11 bases between them. The V gene's germline CDR1 is LGHNT and CDR2 FRNRAP. The CDR3 has 13 amino acids. CDR3 protein: CASGTGIYTEAFF. CDR3 DNA sequence: TGTGCTAGTGGAACAGGGATTTACACTGAAGCTTTCTTT.

The V gene is TRBV9, the J gene TRBJ2-3; TRBD1 is a possible D gene (5 bases). V was cut by 4 bases and J by 4 bases, with 16 bases left in between. The germline V gene encodes CDR1 SGDLS and CDR2 YYNGEE. This CDR3 has 15 amino acids. CDR3 DNA sequence: TGTGCCAGCAGCCCTAGTAGGGGTGGCGCAGATACGCAGTATTTT. Protein: CASSPSRGGADTQYF.

This clonotype was found many times. The chain employs TRBV12-3 or TRBV12-4 and TRBJ1-1, with D perhaps matching TRBD1 (5 bases). Trimming stripped 6 bases from V and 8 bases from J, with 7 bases between. The CDR3 loop spans 10 amino acids. CDR3 sequence reads: CASSRTEAFF. In nucleotides, the CDR3 is TGTGCCAGCAGCCGGACAGAAGCTTTCTTT.

The rearrangement uses TRBV4-1 and TRBJ2-3, with unresolved D. The CDR3 extends over 15 amino acids. V was trimmed by 1 base and J by 2 bases, leaving 10 bases between them. Germline V gives CDR1 MGHRA, CDR2 YSYEKL. The CDR3 sequence: CASSQVGGITDTQYF. CDR3 nucleotides: TGCGCCAGCAGCCAAGTGGGCGGTATCACAGATACGCAGTATTTT.

This clonotype was counted many times. The chain has TRBV11-3 and TRBJ2-2; 8 nucleotides line up with TRBD1. The germline CDR1 and CDR2 sequences are SGHNT and YENEEA. CDR3 length: 15 amino acids. The V segment lost 4 bases and the J segment 4 bases; nucleotides outside the gene matches: 5. The CDR3 coding sequence is TGTGCCAGCAGCTCCAGGGGGCGAGTCACCGGGGAGCTGTTTTTT. Residues: CASSSRGRVTGELFF. The variable domain in full, completed from reference TRBV11-3 and TRBJ2-2, reads EAGVVQSPRYKIIEKKQPVAFWCNPISGHNTLYWYLQNLGQGPELLIRYENEEAVDDSQLPKDRFSAERLKGVDSTLKIQPAELGDSAVYLCASSSRGRVTGELFFGEGSRLTVL.

The chain employs TRBV5-1 and TRBJ1-1, with 7 bases identical to TRBD1. Germline assignment: CDR1 SGHRS and CDR2 YFSETQ. The V gene end was trimmed by 0 bases and the J gene end by 8 bases; junction bases not matched to a gene: 4. The CDR3 loop spans 13 amino acids. The CDR3 DNA sequence: TGCGCCAGCAGCTTGGTGGGACAGATCGAAGCTTTCTTT. It yields the protein CASSLVGQIEAFF.

This clonotype came up many times. The CDR3 region has the DNA TGCAGTGGTCCGCATCTGAGGGATAAATACTATGGCTACACCTTC. This sequence encodes CSGPHLRDKYYGYTF. The chain joins TRBV20-1 to TRBJ1-2; D is ambiguous. This CDR3 comprises 15 residues. Trimming stripped 7 bases from V and 3 bases from J, with 21 bases between. Germline CDR1 is DFQATT and CDR2 is SNEGSKA (reference sequence).

In its sample, this clonotype was seen many times. This chain uses TRBV27 with TRBJ2-1, with D possibly TRBD1 on 5 matching bases. With 0 bases removed from V and 7 bases from J, the gap between germline ends came to 10 bases. CDR1 is MNHEY and CDR2 is SMNVEV in the germline V gene (reference sequence). CDR3 size: 14 residues. CDR3 sequence (DNA): TGTGCCAGCAGTTTATCGTCAGGGTGGAATGAGCAGTTCTTC. Translation gives CASSLSSGWNEQFF.

This clonotype was picked up a small number of times. The chain uses TRBV12-3 or TRBV12-4 and TRBJ2-3; 10 nucleotides agree with TRBD2. The CDR3 length is 14 residues. Trimming removed 2 bases from V and 13 bases from J; junction bases left unmatched: 9. CDR3 amino acids: CASSLRTSGQEEYF. The CDR3 DNA is TGTGCCAGCAGTTTAAGGACTAGCGGCCAGGAGGAGTATTTT.

This clonotype was recorded a few times. The chain is built from TRBV11-2 and TRBJ2-5; D remains unclear. V was clipped by 1 base and J by 2 bases, with 8 bases between them. This CDR3 contains 14 residues. Germline CDR1 reads SGHAT; CDR2 reads FQNNGV. CDR3 amino acids: CASSLGSRQETQYF. The DNA for the CDR3 is TGTGCCAGCAGCTTAGGTAGCAGACAAGAGACCCAGTACTTC.

This clonotype was counted between two and nine times. The gene calls are TRBV24-1 and TRBJ2-2; TRBD1 matches 8 bases. Germline V CDR1 and CDR2: KGHDR, SFDVKD. V lost 4 bases and J lost 0; bases outside the gene matches: 3. This CDR3 spans 16 amino acids. Here the CDR3 reads CATSDPDRANTGELFF. CDR3 bases: TGTGCCACCAGTGACCCGGACAGGGCGAACACCGGGGAGCTGTTTTTT.

This clonotype has ten or more counts. V usage is TRBV7-8 and J usage is TRBJ2-3; either TRBD1 or TRBD2 may fit D (5 bases each). Per germline, CDR1 SGHVS and CDR2 FQNEAQ. The length of the CDR3 is 16 residues. Trimming shortened V by 5 bases and J by 7 bases, and 22 bases separated the two germline ends. The CDR3 region is CASSQRDQGPPHTQYF. In DNA, the CDR3 is TGTGCCAGCAGCCAGAGGGACCAAGGGCCTCCCCATACGCAGTATTTT.

At least ten counts were recorded for this clonotype. V usage is TRBV10-3 and J usage is TRBJ2-3; 11 nucleotides align to TRBD2. The V gene's germline CDR1 is ENHRY and CDR2 SYGVKD. J lost 1 base, V lost 6 bases, and 9 bases had no gene match. The CDR3 extends over 17 amino acids. The CDR3 region is CAIRGPTTSGGTDTQYF. As DNA, the CDR3 is TGTGCCATCAGAGGCCCCACGACTAGCGGGGGCACAGATACGCAGTATTTT.

The sample holds many counts of this clonotype. The rearrangement joins TRBV18 to TRBJ2-3, with 10 bases aligning to TRBD1. CDR3 length equals 16 residues. Per germline, CDR1 KGHSH and CDR2 LQKENI. V lost 8 bases and J lost 1; bases outside the gene matches: 9. Here the CDR3 reads CASAIFGTGGTDTQYF. CDR3 bases: TGTGCCAGCGCGATCTTCGGGACAGGGGGCACAGATACGCAGTATTTT.

This clonotype has a count of ten or more. V gene TRBV12-3 or TRBV12-4 combines with J gene TRBJ2-1; 9 positions match TRBD2. This CDR3 comprises 15 residues. V shed 5 bases, J shed 6 bases, and the junction held 8 bases outside the gene matches. This chain's CDR3 is CASSPTTSGSNEQFF. The CDR3 DNA is TGTGCCAGCAGTCCCACGACTAGCGGATCCAATGAGCAGTTCTTC.

This clonotype was seen ten or more times. This chain connects TRBV12-3 or TRBV12-4 to TRBJ1-1, with D hard to call. CDR3 length: 14 residues. V was clipped by 6 bases and J by 0 bases, with 11 bases between them. CDR3 bases: TGTGCCAGCAGCCCACCTTTAATGAACACTGAAGCTTTCTTT. Translation: CASSPPLMNTEAFF.

This clonotype was seen repeatedly, ten times or more. The V call is TRBV7-8, the J call TRBJ2-7, with 11 bases fitting TRBD2. The germline gives CDR1 SGHVS, CDR2 FQNEAQ. V gave up 4 bases and J gave up 2 bases; unmatched junction bases: 7. The CDR3 consists of 16 residues. The CDR3 DNA follows: TGTGCCAGCAGCTGGGACGGGACTAGCGGTCCCTACGAGCAGTACTTC. Residues: CASSWDGTSGPYEQYF. The whole variable domain, filled in from reference TRBV7-8 and TRBJ2-7, reads GAGVSQSPRYKVAKRGQDVALRCDPISGHVSLFWYQQALGQGPEFLTYFQNEAQLDKSGLPSDRFFAERPEGSVSTLKIQRTQQEDSAVYLCASSWDGTSGPYEQYFGPGTRLTVT.

This clonotype was seen at least ten times. The CDR3 end shows no conserved phenylalanine or tryptophan, and so a read error is likely. The limits of the CDR3 on the DNA are not certain, so only TCRdb's listed CDR3 is given. The V and J genes are TRBV29-1 and TRBJ2-5; the table's TRBD1 call for D was not verified on the DNA. The CDR3 has 8 residues if both end residues are counted. From germline, CDR1 is SQVTM and CDR2 ANQGSEA. CDR3 loop: CSVGEQSG.

This clonotype has ten or more counts. V and J are TRBV29-1 and TRBJ1-1, with a tentative D call TRBD1 (5 bases). Germline V lookup: CDR1 SQVTM, CDR2 ANQGSEA. The CDR3 consists of 12 residues. CDR3 sequence (DNA): TGCAGTACGGGGGGGGTGAACACTGAAGCTTTCTTT. Its translation is CSTGGVNTEAFF.

This clonotype showed up just a few times. The chain links TRBV7-2 to TRBJ1-1, with 9 bases identical to TRBD1. The V gene's germline CDR1 is SGHTA and CDR2 FQGNSA. The length of the CDR3 is 14 residues. The V gene end was trimmed by 8 bases and the J gene end by 5 bases; junction bases not matched to a gene: 9. The CDR3 nucleotides are TGTGCCAGCTTCCACAGGGGGCAGGGAACTGAAGCTTTCTTT. This encodes CASFHRGQGTEAFF.

This clonotype was detected ten times or more. The rearrangement joins TRBV12-3 or TRBV12-4 to TRBJ1-6; unclear D gene. V was shortened by 7 bases and J by 7 bases, with 11 bases between the two germline ends. CDR3 length: 13 residues. CDR3 nucleotides: TGTGCCAGCAACGCAGGCCAGAATTCACCCCTCCACTTT. Translation: CASNAGQNSPLHF.

V gene TRBV24-1 combines with J gene TRBJ2-1, with TRBD1 matching 8 bases. Germline CDR1 KGHDR, CDR2 SFDVKD. The CDR3 loop spans 18 amino acids. The V gene end was trimmed by 0 bases and the J gene end by 8 bases; junction bases not matched to a gene: 14. This chain's CDR3 is CATSDLFSYGQGSDEQFF. CDR3 in DNA: TGTGCCACCAGTGATTTGTTCTCGTACGGACAGGGTTCGGATGAGCAGTTCTTC.